This TCR beta chain emerged from a study of T-cell reconstitution after alpha-beta-depleted transplantation in children. Study outcomes and limitations: Surviving thymic progenitors and recipient T cells were the source of high TCRbeta diversity at day 60 in some patients. Approximately two months post-transplant, alpha-beta T cells reportedly originated from several hundred expanded graft clones.

CDR3 length: 15 residues. The V end lost 4 bases, the J end lost 6 bases, and 16 bases lay between the germline ends. Unique molecular identifiers were incorporated when the TCRbeta library was constructed. MiXCR, applied by TCRdb to the PCR reads, yields one record per CDR3 protein. The sample gives roughly 100,000 distinct CDR3 sequences, about 6% of which show up once; 6% to 7% is in the top ten. Concerning this clonotype: Its antigen is currently unknown. This sequence may be a read error, since a much larger clone differs from it by one base.

This chain uses TRBV12-3 or TRBV12-4 with TRBJ1-5; TRBD1 is a possible D gene (6 bases). The receptor's source is a female patient between 2 and 10 years old who had a stem cell transplant for Fanconi anemia, so the T cells may come from the graft donor. The sample consisted of PBMCs, mostly from graft donor cells, taken 60 days after TCRalphabeta/CD19-depleted stem cell transplant. The CDR3 region is CASSSGQGGGQPQHF. DNA for the CDR3: TGTGCCAGCAGTTCAGGGCAGGGAGGGGGTCAGCCCCAGCATTTT.